The 28 T cell receptor beta chains given below trace back to one sample, sequenced in a study of cytomegalovirus exposure and HLA in healthy donors. A multiplex PCR was run with 60 Vbeta primers and 13 Jbeta primers. Assay: immunoSEQ multiplex PCR; the TCRdb copy retains only in-frame clones and omits some. This sample carries some 200,000 clones, about 78% of them seen once, and the ten largest clones take less than 3.5%. The sample was PBMCs. These receptors all stem from a woman younger than 45 in good health and CMV-seronegative.

The genes are TRBV5-4 and TRBJ2-1; 9 bases agree with TRBD2. The CDR3 is made up of 17 amino acids. The junction had 17 bases not matched to a gene; V was cut back by 5 bases and J by 8 bases. CDR1 is SGHNT and CDR2 is YYREEE in the germline V gene (reference sequence). In nucleotides, the CDR3 is TGTGCCAGCAGTCGTTGGGACCTAGCGGGGCCGTCGGATGAGCAGTTCTTC. Amino acid sequence: CASSRWDLAGPSDEQFF.

The CDR3 DNA reads TGTGCCAGCAGCTTTCCGGCGGGCGGGAGAGATTTGAATGAGCAGTTCTTC. The encoded protein is CASSFPAGGRDLNEQFF. J is TRBJ2-1 and V is TRBV5-8, with 7 bases identical to TRBD2. CDR1 is SGHTS, CDR2 YDEGEE, per germline. CDR3 length equals 17 residues. After removal of 2 bases from V and 7 bases from J, the junction contained 15 bases not matched to a gene.

J is TRBJ2-3 and V is TRBV29-1, with 7 positions matching TRBD2. The V and J ends lost 4 bases and 5 bases, in that order; junction bases with no gene match: 6. The germline CDR1 and CDR2 sequences are SQVTM and ANQGSEA. This CDR3 has 13 residues. The CDR3 protein is CSVALGLGDTQYF. The CDR3 DNA is TGCAGCGTTGCTCTCGGACTAGGAGATACGCAGTATTTT.

The chain carries TRBV9 and TRBJ2-6; tentatively, D is TRBD1 (6 bases). Per germline, CDR1 SGDLS and CDR2 YYNGEE. This CDR3 is built from 16 residues. Trimming took 6 bases from V and 0 from J, leaving 13 bases between them. The CDR3 sequence: CASKGQRSSGANVLTF. CDR3 nucleotides: TGTGCCAGCAAAGGACAGCGAAGCTCTGGGGCCAACGTCCTGACTTTC.

This chain links TRBV5-1 with TRBJ2-7, with 8 bases fitting TRBD2. Germline V CDR1 and CDR2: SGHRS, YFSETQ. This CDR3 has 14 amino acids. The junction had 4 bases not matched to a gene; V was cut back by 0 bases and J by 5 bases. In DNA, the CDR3 is TGCGCCAGCAGCTTGGCGGGAGGGCCCAACGAGCAGTACTTC. Protein sequence: CASSLAGGPNEQYF.

The rearrangement joins TRBV15 to TRBJ1-4; tentative D call: TRBD1 (6 bases). Germline V gene lookup returns CDR1 LNHNV and CDR2 YYDKDF (reference sequence). The CDR3 is 13 residues long. Trimming took off 7 bases at V and 3 bases at J, with 9 bases between the two ends. The CDR3 region is CATNRVANEKLFF. DNA for the CDR3: TGTGCCACCAACAGGGTAGCTAATGAAAAACTGTTTTTT.

CDR3 sequence reads: CASSPSFEGARMADTQYF. DNA for the CDR3: TGTGCCAGCAGTCCGTCTTTCGAAGGGGCCCGTATGGCAGATACGCAGTATTTT. V and J are TRBV27 and TRBJ2-3; D is possibly TRBD1 (5 bases). Germline loops: CDR1 MNHEY, CDR2 SMNVEV (reference sequence). V was pared by 5 bases and J by 4 bases, with 25 bases between. This CDR3 has 18 residues.

This clone occurred a few times. V and J are TRBV5-1 and TRBJ1-3, with D maybe TRBD1 (6 bases). From germline, CDR1 is SGHRS and CDR2 YFSETQ. Trimming shortened V by 1 base and J by 4 bases, and 12 bases separated the two germline ends. The CDR3 length is 15 residues. CDR3 DNA sequence: TGCGCCAGCAGCTTGTTGGGACACGGGGGAAACACCATATATTTT. It yields the protein CASSLLGHGGNTIYF.

This clone was seen once. CDR3 nucleotide sequence: TGTGCCAGCAGCTTAGGACTAGCGGGAGGTCTTTACAATGAGCAGTTCTTC. Its protein is CASSLGLAGGLYNEQFF. The chain links TRBV7-8 to TRBJ2-1; TRBD2 agrees at 13 bases. Trimming cost V 1 base and J 4 bases; bases outside gene matches: 4. The CDR3 has 17 amino acids. Germline V gene sequence: CDR1 SGHVS, CDR2 FQNEAQ.

The V call is TRBV6-5, the J call TRBJ1-2, with D perhaps matching TRBD1 (6 bases). Trimming removed 3 bases at V and 4 bases at J, with 18 bases between. The CDR3 covers 16 residues. The germline V gene has CDR1 MNHEY and CDR2 SVGAGI. This chain's CDR3 is CASSYTRNRAPYGYTF. The CDR3 coding sequence is TGTGCCAGCAGTTATACTCGTAACAGGGCCCCCTATGGCTACACCTTC.

This clone was counted between two and nine times. The chain carries TRBV5-6 and TRBJ2-7; 7 positions agree with TRBD2. The CDR3 loop spans 15 amino acids. The germline V gene has CDR1 SGHDT and CDR2 YYEEEE. The junction had 9 bases not matched to a gene; V was cut back by 3 bases and J by 3 bases. CDR3 protein: CASSSRLADNYEQYF. CDR3 nucleotide sequence: TGTGCCAGCAGCTCTAGACTAGCAGACAACTACGAGCAGTACTTC. Based on the CDR3 plus reference TRBV5-6 and TRBJ2-7, the full variable domain is DAGVTQSPTHLIKTRGQQVTLRCSPKSGHDTVSWYQQALGQGPQFIFQYYEEEERQRGNFPDRFSGHQFPNYSSELNVNALLLGDSALYLCASSSRLADNYEQYFGPGTRLTVT.

The chain uses TRBV2 and TRBJ1-2, with D possibly TRBD1 on 6 matching bases. V shed 4 bases and J shed 4 bases, with 10 bases lying between them. CDR3 length: 13 residues. CDR1 is SNHLY, CDR2 FYNNEI, per germline. The CDR3 nucleotides read TGTGCCAGCAGTGGGCAGGGGAGCTATGGCTACACCTTC. Protein product: CASSGQGSYGYTF.

CDR3 coding DNA: TGTGCCAGCAGTGAAGCTCTAGCGGGATTATACGAGCAGTACTTC. This gives the protein CASSEALAGLYEQYF. The chain links TRBV6-1 to TRBJ2-7, with 9 bases that match TRBD2. The CDR3 has 15 residues. Germline assignment: CDR1 MNHNS and CDR2 SASEGT. V dropped 0 bases and J dropped 4; count of bases not matched to a gene: 4.

The V and J genes are TRBV6-5 and TRBJ2-2, with TRBD1 matching 7 bases. This CDR3 contains 15 residues. Germline V gene sequence: CDR1 MNHEY, CDR2 SVGAGI. Trimming cost V 5 bases and J 4 bases; bases outside gene matches: 7. The CDR3 coding sequence is TGTGCCAGCAGTCCACAGGGGATCCCCACCGGGGAGCTGTTTTTT. Translated: CASSPQGIPTGELFF.

The table lists this clone with a few counts. The chain employs TRBV2 and TRBJ2-7; D gene ambiguous. Germline CDR1 is SNHLY and CDR2 is FYNNEI. V was clipped by 7 bases and J by 3 bases, with 19 bases between them. This CDR3 has 15 amino acids. CDR3 in amino acids: CASTSLTWRHYEQYF. Written as DNA, the CDR3 is TGTGCCAGCACGAGCCTGACCTGGCGGCACTACGAGCAGTACTTC.

The chain carries TRBV5-1 and TRBJ2-3, with D possibly TRBD2 on 5 matching bases. The germline V gene encodes CDR1 SGHRS and CDR2 YFSETQ. The V and J ends lost 4 bases and 0 bases respectively, with 12 bases between them. The CDR3 length is 15 residues. The CDR3 region is CASSPNGGSTDTQYF. The CDR3 bases are TGCGCCAGCAGCCCAAACGGCGGGAGCACAGATACGCAGTATTTT. Using reference TRBV5-1 and TRBJ2-3 for the parts outside the CDR3, the full variable domain is KAGVTQTPRYLIKTRGQQVTLSCSPISGHRSVSWYQQTPGQGLQFLFEYFSETQRNKGNFPGRFSGRQFSNSRSEMNVSTLELGDSALYLCASSPNGGSTDTQYFGPGTRLTVL.

This chain uses TRBV10-2 with TRBJ2-3; 10 nucleotides align to TRBD2. The junction had 8 bases not matched to a gene; V was cut back by 6 bases and J by 5 bases. The germline CDR1 and CDR2 sequences are WSHSY and SAAADI. This CDR3 has 15 residues. This CDR3 reads CASRGYGLAEDTQYF. Here the CDR3 DNA reads TGCGCCAGCAGGGGGTATGGACTAGCGGAAGATACGCAGTATTTT.

This rearrangement joins TRBV9 to TRBJ1-1; D is perhaps TRBD1 (6 bases). V was shortened by 4 bases and J by 3 bases, with 16 bases between the two germline ends. Germline-derived CDR1 and CDR2 are SGDLS and YYNGEE. The CDR3 is 15 residues long. The CDR3 region is CASSPQGRRDTEAFF. The CDR3 coding sequence is TGTGCCAGCAGCCCCCAGGGGCGCCGCGACACTGAAGCTTTCTTT.

V usage is TRBV28 and J usage is TRBJ2-5; maybe TRBD2 (6 bases). The end of the DNA is better explained by TRBJ2-7, so the J call may be wrong. CDR1 is MDHEN, CDR2 SYDVKM, per germline. The CDR3 is made up of 14 amino acids. CDR3 in DNA: TGTGCCAGCCTTTCGGATGGCGGGACCTACGAGCAGTACTTC. Protein product: CASLSDGGTYEQYF.

Turning to this clone: A read error may account for a junction end that differs from germline. J is TRBJ2-7 and V is TRBV7-9, with a tentative D call TRBD1 (6 bases). The CDR3 totals 14 residues. CDR1 is SEHNR, CDR2 FQNEAQ, per germline (reference sequence). The CDR3 reads CSSSLFGGEGVRYF. CDR3 nucleotide sequence: TGTTCCAGCAGCTTATTTGGCGGCGAGGGGGTCCGTTACTTC.

The V gene is TRBV18, the J gene TRBJ2-7, with D maybe TRBD1 (5 bases). The CDR3 is 14 residues long. Trimming left V 3 bases short and J 5 bases short, with 14 bases between. CDR1 is KGHSH and CDR2 is LQKENI in the germline V gene. The CDR3 DNA reads as TGTGCCAGCTCACCGAATCAGGGAAGCGACGAGCAGTACTTC. This gives the protein CASSPNQGSDEQYF. Supplemented by reference TRBV18 and TRBJ2-7, the full variable domain reads NAGVMQNPRHLVRRRGQEARLRCSPMKGHSHVYWYRQLPEEGLKFMVYLQKENIIDESGMPKERFSAEFPKEGPSILRIQQVVRGDSAAYFCASSPNQGSDEQYFGPGTRLTVT.

This chain uses TRBV18 with TRBJ2-3, with D unclear. In germline, CDR1 is KGHSH, CDR2 LQKENI. The CDR3 length is 17 residues. V lost 2 bases and J 4 bases, leaving 19 bases between the germline ends. The CDR3 here is CASSPDSDSWHPDTQYF. The CDR3 DNA follows: TGTGCCAGCTCACCAGATTCGGATAGCTGGCACCCAGATACGCAGTATTTT. Together with reference TRBV18 and TRBJ2-3, the CDR3 gives the full variable domain: NAGVMQNPRHLVRRRGQEARLRCSPMKGHSHVYWYRQLPEEGLKFMVYLQKENIIDESGMPKERFSAEFPKEGPSILRIQQVVRGDSAAYFCASSPDSDSWHPDTQYFGPGTRLTVL.

This chain uses TRBV4-1 with TRBJ2-1, with D unclear. CDR3 size: 12 residues. V lost 0 bases to trimming and J lost 12 bases, with 9 bases between them. Per the germline V gene, CDR1 is MGHRA and CDR2 is YSYEKL. The CDR3 bases are TGCGCCAGCAGCCAAGATAGTTTCATGCAGTTCTTC. It translates to CASSQDSFMQFF.

For this clone: The junction differs from germline at one of its ends, possibly a read error. The chain combines TRBV2 with TRBJ1-5; 9 bases agree with TRBD1. CDR1 SNHLY and CDR2 FYNNEI come from the germline V gene. This CDR3 spans 11 amino acids. The CDR3: CASKGQGLMYF. DNA of the CDR3: TGTGCCAGCAAAGGACAGGGGCTTATGTATTTT. Full variable domain (remainder filled in from reference TRBV2 and TRBJ1-5): EPEVTQTPSHQVTQMGQEVILRCVPISNHLYFYWYRQILGQKVEFLVSFYNNEISEKSEIFDDQFSVERPDGSNFTLKIRSTKLEDSAMYFCASKGQGLMYFGDGTRLSIL.

The chain joins TRBV5-4 to TRBJ2-1; 13 bases align to TRBD2. Germline-derived CDR1 and CDR2 are SGHNT and YYREEE (reference sequence). This CDR3 is built from 18 residues. Trimming cost V 6 bases and J 4 bases; bases outside gene matches: 13. The CDR3 DNA follows: TGTGCCAGCACCCTACCTAGCCCGGGACTAGCGGGATACAATGAGCAGTTCTTC. It codes for CASTLPSPGLAGYNEQFF.

This chain links TRBV6-6 with TRBJ1-2, with D unclear. The germline CDR1 and CDR2 sequences are MNHNY and SVGAGI (reference sequence). The CDR3 loop spans 15 amino acids. V was pared by 11 bases and J by 6 bases, with 25 bases between. CDR3 DNA sequence: TGTGCCGGAGCGGCTGCGGGCGCGTATGGGGATGGCTACACCTTC. Encoded protein: CAGAAAGAYGDGYTF.

The rearrangement uses TRBV9 and TRBJ1-1; tentatively, D is TRBD1 (6 bases). This CDR3 is 14 amino acids long. The V end was cut by 4 bases, the J end by 4 bases, with 14 bases between. Germline V gene lookup returns CDR1 SGDLS and CDR2 YYNGEE. The CDR3 DNA reads as TGTGCCAGCAGCCAAGGTATAGGGGGCACTGAAGCTTTCTTT. Translating it yields CASSQGIGGTEAFF.

The J gene is TRBJ1-5, the V gene TRBV19, with D possibly TRBD1 on 5 matching bases. The CDR3 has 15 amino acids. V lost 7 bases, J lost 3 bases, and 16 bases lay in between. CDR1 and CDR2 (germline): LNHDA, SQIVND (reference sequence). CDR3 protein: CASTSAGVYNQPQHF. DNA of the CDR3: TGTGCCAGTACAAGCGCGGGGGTTTACAATCAGCCCCAGCATTTT.